One sample yielded the 5 T cell receptor beta chains listed below, sequenced in a study of CD4+ T cells in melanoma. Method: immunoSEQ multiplex PCR; TCRdb's copy keeps in-frame clones and lacks some. The data contain 110,000 to 150,000 clones, 92% of them singletons. These receptors were taken from a human donor with melanoma.

The chain combines TRBV11-2 with TRBJ2-3; tentative D call: TRBD1 (6 bases). Germline assignment: CDR1 SGHAT and CDR2 FQNNGV. The germline V and J ends were trimmed by 1 base and 2 bases, with 10 bases remaining between them. The CDR3 totals 15 residues. DNA of the CDR3: TGTGCCAGCAGCTTAGGGACAGTAAACACAGATACGCAGTATTTT. It encodes CASSLGTVNTDTQYF. The complete variable domain, with remaining parts taken from reference TRBV11-2 and TRBJ2-3, reads EAGVAQSPRYKIIEKRQSVAFWCNPISGHATLYWYQQILGQGPKLLIQFQNNGVVDDSQLPKDRFSAERLKGVDSTLKIQPAKLEDSAVYLCASSLGTVNTDTQYFGPGTRLTVL.

The chain carries TRBV18 and TRBJ2-2; 7 bases fit TRBD1. After removal of 2 bases from V and 4 bases from J, the junction contained 7 bases not matched to a gene. The CDR3 extends over 16 amino acids. The germline V gene encodes CDR1 KGHSH and CDR2 LQKENI. CDR3: CASSPSTGTGTGELFF. The CDR3 nucleotides are TGTGCCAGCTCACCATCGACAGGGACGGGCACCGGGGAGCTGTTTTTT.

The genes are TRBV30 and TRBJ2-1; D perhaps matches TRBD1 (5 bases). Deletions cut 3 bases from V and 0 bases from J, with 21 bases between. CDR1 is GTSNPN, CDR2 SVGIG, per germline (reference sequence). CDR3 length: 18 residues. The CDR3 is CAWRTATDTSYSYNEQFF. CDR3 nucleotides: TGTGCCTGGAGGACCGCAACGGACACCTCTTACTCCTACAATGAGCAGTTCTTC.

The gene calls are TRBV18 and TRBJ2-2; D ambiguous. V lost 5 bases to trimming and J lost 8 bases, with 15 bases between them. CDR1 is KGHSH and CDR2 is LQKENI in the germline V gene. The CDR3 runs 14 residues. DNA of the CDR3: TGTGCCAGCTCATCTCATCTGTCCGGGGGGGAGCTGTTTTTT. Amino acid sequence: CASSSHLSGGELFF.

The V gene is TRBV11-2, the J gene TRBJ1-1, with D perhaps TRBD1 (5 bases). Germline CDR1 reads SGHAT; CDR2 reads FQNNGV. V was shortened by 8 bases and J by 4 bases, with 20 bases between the two germline ends. The CDR3 loop spans 15 amino acids. The CDR3 nucleotides are TGTGCCAGCCGGCCGCAGGGACGGTTAGGCACTGAAGCTTTCTTT. This encodes CASRPQGRLGTEAFF. Full variable domain (remainder filled in from reference TRBV11-2 and TRBJ1-1): EAGVAQSPRYKIIEKRQSVAFWCNPISGHATLYWYQQILGQGPKLLIQFQNNGVVDDSQLPKDRFSAERLKGVDSTLKIQPAKLEDSAVYLCASRPQGRLGTEAFFGQGTRLTVV.